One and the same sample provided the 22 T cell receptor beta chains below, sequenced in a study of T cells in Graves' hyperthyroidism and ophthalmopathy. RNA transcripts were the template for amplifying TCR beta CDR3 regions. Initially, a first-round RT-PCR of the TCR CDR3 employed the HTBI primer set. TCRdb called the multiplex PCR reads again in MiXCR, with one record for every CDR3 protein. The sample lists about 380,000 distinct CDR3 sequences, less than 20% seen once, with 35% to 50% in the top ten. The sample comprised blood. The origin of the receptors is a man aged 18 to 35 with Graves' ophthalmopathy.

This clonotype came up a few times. The CDR3: CAISEALGGEETQYF. In DNA, the CDR3 is TGTGCCATCAGTGAGGCGTTGGGGGGGGAAGAGACCCAGTACTTC. The rearrangement uses TRBV10-3 and TRBJ2-5; 7 positions match TRBD2. Trimming took 2 bases from V and 3 from J; bases not matched to a gene: 6. CDR1 ENHRY and CDR2 SYGVKD come from the germline V gene. CDR3 size: 15 residues.

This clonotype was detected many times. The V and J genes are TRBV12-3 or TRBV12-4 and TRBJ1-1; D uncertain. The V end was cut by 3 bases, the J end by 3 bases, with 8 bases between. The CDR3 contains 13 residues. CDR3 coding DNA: TGTGCCAGCAGTTTCCCGGGCGACACTGAAGCTTTCTTT. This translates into CASSFPGDTEAFF.

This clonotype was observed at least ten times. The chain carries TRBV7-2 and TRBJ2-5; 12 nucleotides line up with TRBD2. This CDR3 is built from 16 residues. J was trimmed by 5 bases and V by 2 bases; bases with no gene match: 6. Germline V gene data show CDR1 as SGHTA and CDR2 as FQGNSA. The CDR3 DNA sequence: TGTGCCAGCAGCTTATCTAGCGGGGGGGCCGAGGAGACCCAGTACTTC. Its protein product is CASSLSSGGAEETQYF.

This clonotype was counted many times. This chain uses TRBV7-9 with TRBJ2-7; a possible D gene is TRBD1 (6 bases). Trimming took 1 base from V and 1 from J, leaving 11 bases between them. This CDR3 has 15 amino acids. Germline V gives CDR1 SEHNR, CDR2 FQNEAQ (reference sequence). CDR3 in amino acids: CASSLVEGESYEQYF. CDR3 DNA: TGTGCCAGCAGCTTAGTCGAGGGGGAATCCTACGAGCAGTACTTC.

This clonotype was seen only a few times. The CDR3 DNA is TGTGCCACCAGCACAGAACAGGATAGCAATCAGCCCCAGCATTTT. As protein: CATSTEQDSNQPQHF. The chain is built from TRBV15 and TRBJ1-5; tentatively, D is TRBD1 (5 bases). Trimming left V 4 bases short and J 0 bases short, with 10 bases between. The CDR3 runs 15 residues. The V gene's germline CDR1 is LNHNV and CDR2 YYDKDF (reference sequence).

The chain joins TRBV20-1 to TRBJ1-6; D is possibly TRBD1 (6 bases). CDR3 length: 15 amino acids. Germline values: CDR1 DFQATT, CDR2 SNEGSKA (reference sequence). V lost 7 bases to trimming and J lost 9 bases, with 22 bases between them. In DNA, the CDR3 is TGCAGTGTTCCCAAAGATAACAGGGTGGGTTCACCCCTCCACTTT. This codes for CSVPKDNRVGSPLHF.

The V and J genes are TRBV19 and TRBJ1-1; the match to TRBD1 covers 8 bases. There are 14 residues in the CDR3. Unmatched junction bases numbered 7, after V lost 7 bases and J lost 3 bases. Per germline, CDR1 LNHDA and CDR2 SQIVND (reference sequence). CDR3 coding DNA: TGTGCCAGTACCCCGACAGGGGCTGACACTGAAGCTTTCTTT. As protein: CASTPTGADTEAFF.

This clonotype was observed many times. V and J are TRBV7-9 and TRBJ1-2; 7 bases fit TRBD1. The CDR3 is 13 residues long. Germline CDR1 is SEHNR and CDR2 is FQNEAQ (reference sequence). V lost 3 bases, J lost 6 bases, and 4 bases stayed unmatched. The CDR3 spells CASSFLQGDGYTF. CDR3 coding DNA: TGTGCCAGCAGCTTCCTGCAGGGGGATGGCTACACCTTC.

The CDR3 DNA sequence: TGTGCCAGCAGCCCAGAAGCGGGGAACCCCTACAATGAGCAGTTCTTC. This translates into CASSPEAGNPYNEQFF. The chain is built from TRBV7-6 and TRBJ2-1, with TRBD2 matching over 7 bases. The V segment lost 5 bases and the J segment 2 bases; nucleotides outside the gene matches: 9. Germline loops: CDR1 SGHVS, CDR2 FNYEAQ. This CDR3 is 16 amino acids long.

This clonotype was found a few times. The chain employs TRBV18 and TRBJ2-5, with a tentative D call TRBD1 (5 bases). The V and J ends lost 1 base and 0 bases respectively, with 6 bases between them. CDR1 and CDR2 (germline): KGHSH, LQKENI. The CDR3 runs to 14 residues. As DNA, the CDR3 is TGTGCCAGCTCACCACTAGGGGACCAAGAGACCCAGTACTTC. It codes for CASSPLGDQETQYF. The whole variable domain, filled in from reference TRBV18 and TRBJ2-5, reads NAGVMQNPRHLVRRRGQEARLRCSPMKGHSHVYWYRQLPEEGLKFMVYLQKENIIDESGMPKERFSAEFPKEGPSILRIQQVVRGDSAAYFCASSPLGDQETQYFGPGTRLLVL.

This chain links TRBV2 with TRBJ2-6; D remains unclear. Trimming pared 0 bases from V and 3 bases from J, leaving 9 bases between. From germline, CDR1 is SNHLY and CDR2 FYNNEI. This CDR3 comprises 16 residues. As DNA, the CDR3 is TGTGCCAGCAGTGAAGCGTGGGGTTTTGGGGCCAACGTCCTGACTTTC. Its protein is CASSEAWGFGANVLTF.

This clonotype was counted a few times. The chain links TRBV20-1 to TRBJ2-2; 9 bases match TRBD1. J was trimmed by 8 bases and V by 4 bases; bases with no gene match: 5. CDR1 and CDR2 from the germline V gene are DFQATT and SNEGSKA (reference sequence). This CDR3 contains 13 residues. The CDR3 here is CSATTGGAGELFF. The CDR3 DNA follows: TGCAGTGCTACTACAGGGGGCGCGGGGGAGCTGTTTTTT.

The CDR3 reads CASSVGGEGEQFF. CDR3 nucleotide sequence: TGTGCCAGCAGCGTAGGGGGAGAAGGTGAGCAGTTCTTC. The chain has TRBV9 and TRBJ2-1, with a weak D call TRBD2 (5 bases). Germline lookup yields CDR1 SGDLS and CDR2 YYNGEE. Trimming shortened V by 0 bases and J by 9 bases, and 10 bases separated the two germline ends. The CDR3 length is 13 residues.

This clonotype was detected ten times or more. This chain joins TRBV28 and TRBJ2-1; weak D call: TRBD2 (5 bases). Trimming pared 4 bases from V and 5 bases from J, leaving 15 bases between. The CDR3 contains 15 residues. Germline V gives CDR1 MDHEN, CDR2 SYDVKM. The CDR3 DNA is TGTGCCAGCAGTTCCCTAGGGCGGGTAGACAATGAGCAGTTCTTC. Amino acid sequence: CASSSLGRVDNEQFF. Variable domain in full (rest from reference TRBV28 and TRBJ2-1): DVKVTQSSRYLVKRTGEKVFLECVQDMDHENMFWYRQDPGLGLRLIYFSYDVKMKEKGDIPEGYSVSREKKERFSLILESASTNQTSMYLCASSSLGRVDNEQFFGPGTRLTVL.

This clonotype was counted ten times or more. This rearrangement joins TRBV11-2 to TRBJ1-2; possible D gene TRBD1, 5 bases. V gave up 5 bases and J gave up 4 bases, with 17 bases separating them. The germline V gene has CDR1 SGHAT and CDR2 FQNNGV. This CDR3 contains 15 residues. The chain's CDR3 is CASSASTGFSYGYTF. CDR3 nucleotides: TGTGCCAGCAGCGCATCAACAGGCTTCTCCTATGGCTACACCTTC.

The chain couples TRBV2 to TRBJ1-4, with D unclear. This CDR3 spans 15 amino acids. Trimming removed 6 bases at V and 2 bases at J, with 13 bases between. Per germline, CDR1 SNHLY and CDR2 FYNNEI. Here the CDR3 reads CASRPGTGTNEKLFF. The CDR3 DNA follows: TGTGCCAGCAGACCCGGTACGGGGACTAATGAAAAACTGTTTTTT.

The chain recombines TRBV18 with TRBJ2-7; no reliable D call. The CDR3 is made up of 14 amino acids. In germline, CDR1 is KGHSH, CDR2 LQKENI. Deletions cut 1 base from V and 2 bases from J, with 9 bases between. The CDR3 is CASSPLGRTYEQYF. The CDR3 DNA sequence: TGTGCCAGCTCACCACTTGGACGAACCTACGAGCAGTACTTC.

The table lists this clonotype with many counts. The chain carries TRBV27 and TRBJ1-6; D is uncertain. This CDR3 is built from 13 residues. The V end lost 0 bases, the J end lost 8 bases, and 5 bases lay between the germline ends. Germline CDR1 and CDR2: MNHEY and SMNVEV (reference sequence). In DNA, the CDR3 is TGTGCCAGCAGTTTATCAGCAGATTCACCCCTCCACTTT. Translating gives CASSLSADSPLHF.

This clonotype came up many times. CDR3 amino acids: CASRGLTGALAYEQYF. In DNA form, the CDR3 reads TGTGCCAGCAGGGGATTGACAGGGGCGCTAGCCTACGAGCAGTACTTC. The chain joins TRBV28 to TRBJ2-7; 8 bases map to TRBD1. Germline V gives CDR1 MDHEN, CDR2 SYDVKM. The V gene end was trimmed by 6 bases and the J gene end by 2 bases; junction bases not matched to a gene: 12. There are 16 residues in the CDR3. The whole variable domain, filled in from reference TRBV28 and TRBJ2-7, reads DVKVTQSSRYLVKRTGEKVFLECVQDMDHENMFWYRQDPGLGLRLIYFSYDVKMKEKGDIPEGYSVSREKKERFSLILESASTNQTSMYLCASRGLTGALAYEQYFGPGTRLTVT.

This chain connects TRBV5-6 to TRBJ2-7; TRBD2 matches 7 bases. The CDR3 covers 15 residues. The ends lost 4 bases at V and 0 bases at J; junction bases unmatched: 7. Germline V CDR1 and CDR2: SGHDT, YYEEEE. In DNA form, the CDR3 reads TGTGCCAGCAGCATTATGGGAGGGATCTCCTACGAGCAGTACTTC. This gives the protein CASSIMGGISYEQYF.

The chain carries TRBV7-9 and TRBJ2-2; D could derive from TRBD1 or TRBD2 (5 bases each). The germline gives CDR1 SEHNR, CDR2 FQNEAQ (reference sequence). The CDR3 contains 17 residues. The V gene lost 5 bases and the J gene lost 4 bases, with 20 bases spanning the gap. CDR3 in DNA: TGTGCCAGCAGCACCGTCGGGGCAAGGTCGATCACCGGGGAGCTGTTTTTT. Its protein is CASSTVGARSITGELFF.

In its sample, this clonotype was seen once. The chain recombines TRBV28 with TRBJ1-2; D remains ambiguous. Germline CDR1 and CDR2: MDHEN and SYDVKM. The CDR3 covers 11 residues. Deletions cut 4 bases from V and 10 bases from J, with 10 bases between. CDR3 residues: CASSSVRDYTF. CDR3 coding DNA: TGTGCCAGCAGTTCCGTGAGAGACTACACCTTC.